The 18 T cell receptor beta chains reported below all come from one sample, sequenced in a study of blood T cell repertoires in COVID-19. Some clones are missing from TCRdb's copy, which holds only in-frame ones; the method was immunoSEQ multiplex PCR. The table has around 200,000 clones, 80% to 85% seen once. The specimen sequenced was peripheral blood. These receptors all come from an elderly woman with active or convalescent COVID-19.

The genes are TRBV5-4 and TRBJ2-7; 8 bases agree with TRBD1. CDR1 is SGHNT and CDR2 is YYREEE in the germline V gene (reference sequence). The CDR3 length is 12 residues. Trimming cost V 1 base and J 7 bases; bases outside gene matches: 1. CDR3 sequence reads: CASSLTGGEQYF. CDR3 DNA sequence: TGTGCCAGCAGCTTGACAGGGGGTGAGCAGTACTTC.

The gene calls are TRBV18 and TRBJ2-7, with a weak D call TRBD1 (5 bases). The CDR3 has 17 residues. Trimming left V 5 bases short and J 0 bases short, with 20 bases between. The germline CDR1 and CDR2 sequences are KGHSH and LQKENI. CDR3 nucleotide sequence: TGTGCCAGCTCATATGCTCAAGACAGCCGAGGCTCCTACGAGCAGTACTTC. Translating it yields CASSYAQDSRGSYEQYF. The variable domain in full, with the rest retrieved from reference TRBV18 and TRBJ2-7, is NAGVMQNPRHLVRRRGQEARLRCSPMKGHSHVYWYRQLPEEGLKFMVYLQKENIIDESGMPKERFSAEFPKEGPSILRIQQVVRGDSAAYFCASSYAQDSRGSYEQYFGPGTRLTVT.

The chain employs TRBV30 and TRBJ2-2; a weak D match, TRBD2 (6 bases). This CDR3 comprises 15 residues. Germline CDR1 reads GTSNPN; CDR2 reads SVGIG (reference sequence). V lost 3 bases to trimming and J lost 3 bases, with 14 bases between them. The CDR3 is CAWRRLRGDTGELFF. The CDR3 region has the DNA TGTGCCTGGAGGCGCCTGCGGGGAGACACCGGGGAGCTGTTTTTT.

The CDR3: CASSNADRGFLEQYF. CDR3 sequence (DNA): TGTGCCAGCAGCAACGCGGACAGGGGGTTCCTCGAGCAGTACTTC. The rearrangement joins TRBV21-1 to TRBJ2-7; the DNA was not used to check the table's D call, TRBD1. TRBV21-1 is annotated as a pseudogene. The CDR3 has 15 residues.

This clone was observed a handful of times. The V gene is TRBV28, the J gene TRBJ2-7, with 9 bases lining up with TRBD1. The CDR3 runs to 13 residues. Trimming removed 8 bases from V and 5 bases from J; junction bases left unmatched: 7. The V gene's germline CDR1 is MDHEN and CDR2 SYDVKM. The CDR3: CASSTDRGNEQYF. The DNA of the CDR3 is TGTGCCAGCTCTACCGACAGGGGGAACGAGCAGTACTTC.

The chain recombines TRBV6-1 with TRBJ2-7; maybe TRBD2 (6 bases). V lost 3 bases to trimming and J lost 1 base, with 19 bases between them. CDR1 MNHNS and CDR2 SASEGT come from the germline V gene. The CDR3 runs to 17 residues. As DNA, the CDR3 is TGTGCCAGCAGTGAGTTTTTGGGTGGGGACTTTTCCTACGAGCAGTACTTC. This translates into CASSEFLGGDFSYEQYF.

This clone was recorded only once. This chain joins TRBV3-1 (or the pseudogene TRBV3-2) and TRBJ2-1; 10 nucleotides align to TRBD2. CDR1 and CDR2 from the germline V gene are LGHDT and YNNKEL (reference sequence). With V trimmed by 6 bases and J by 8 bases, 10 bases remained unmatched. This CDR3 has 15 amino acids. CDR3 protein: CASRHTSGINDEQFF. CDR3 nucleotides: TGTGCCAGCAGGCATACTAGCGGGATAAACGATGAGCAGTTCTTC.

The chain employs TRBV6-1 and TRBJ2-2; 10 bases map to TRBD1. The germline gives CDR1 MNHNS, CDR2 SASEGT. Germline trimming cut 4 bases from V and 1 base from J; bases unmatched to any gene: 12. The CDR3 is made up of 19 amino acids. CDR3 loop: CASSAGQGFVLKNTGELFF. CDR3 sequence (DNA): TGTGCCAGCAGTGCGGGACAGGGGTTCGTTTTAAAGAACACCGGGGAGCTGTTTTTT.

This chain joins TRBV5-1 and TRBJ1-2; D gene ambiguous. The germline V and J ends were trimmed by 2 bases and 5 bases, with 13 bases remaining between them. Looked up from germline, CDR1 is SGHRS and CDR2 is YFSETQ. This CDR3 has 14 amino acids. CDR3 nucleotide sequence: TGCGCCAGCAGCTTTGCGGTGGGTGCTTATGGCTACACCTTC. It codes for CASSFAVGAYGYTF.

This clone turned up a few times. The same CDR3 can be traced to other DNA sequences in this sample. The chain employs TRBV10-3 and TRBJ1-3, with 7 bases aligning to TRBD1. Looked up from germline, CDR1 is ENHRY and CDR2 is SYGVKD. The CDR3 contains 13 residues. J gave up 0 bases and V 8 bases, and 1 base lay outside the gene matches. For the CDR3, the DNA is TGTGCCATCCGGGACAGCTCTGGAAACACCATATATTTT. This translates into CAIRDSSGNTIYF.

The V gene is TRBV2, the J gene TRBJ2-7; 8 nucleotides line up with TRBD1. V shed 4 bases, J shed 2 bases, and the junction held 4 bases outside the gene matches. The CDR3 consists of 14 residues. The germline CDR1 and CDR2 sequences are SNHLY and FYNNEI. The DNA of the CDR3 is TGTGCCAGCAGTGGGACAGGGAGTCCCTACGAGCAGTACTTC. It translates to CASSGTGSPYEQYF.

The genes are TRBV5-1 and TRBJ1-3; the match to TRBD1 covers 9 bases. Losses at the gene ends were 0 bases for V and 2 bases for J; bases not matched to a gene: 0. CDR1 SGHRS and CDR2 YFSETQ come from the germline V gene. There are 15 residues in the CDR3. The CDR3 coding sequence is TGCGCCAGCAGCTTGGGGGACAGGGCTGGAAACACCATATATTTT. Translation gives CASSLGDRAGNTIYF.

V gene TRBV3-1 (or the pseudogene TRBV3-2) combines with J gene TRBJ2-1; D is perhaps TRBD2 (5 bases). The CDR3 is 15 residues long. V gave up 1 base and J gave up 10 bases, with 17 bases separating them. Germline CDR1 LGHDT, CDR2 YNNKEL (reference sequence). The CDR3 DNA reads TGTGCCAGCAGCCAAGTGGACTCCAAACGGGTGGAGCAGTTCTTC. It translates to CASSQVDSKRVEQFF.

The V gene is TRBV2, the J gene TRBJ1-5; possibly TRBD1 for D (6 bases). Trimming left V 5 bases short and J 3 bases short, with 11 bases between. Germline V gene sequence: CDR1 SNHLY, CDR2 FYNNEI. This CDR3 spans 14 amino acids. As DNA, the CDR3 is TGTGCCAGCAGTTTACAGGGTTTCAATCAGCCCCAGCATTTT. This encodes CASSLQGFNQPQHF.

This chain links TRBV10-2 with TRBJ2-1; 10 bases are a match to TRBD2. The germline V gene has CDR1 WSHSY and CDR2 SAAADI. The V segment lost 3 bases and the J segment 4 bases; nucleotides outside the gene matches: 6. CDR3 size: 16 residues. The CDR3 is CASSEQGLAAYNEQFF. In DNA form, the CDR3 reads TGCGCCAGCAGTGAACAAGGACTAGCGGCGTACAATGAGCAGTTCTTC.

The rearrangement joins TRBV27 to TRBJ2-3; 8 bases line up with TRBD2. The CDR3 contains 15 residues. Germline V gives CDR1 MNHEY, CDR2 SMNVEV (reference sequence). The trim removed 3 bases at V and 4 bases at J, leaving 6 bases unmatched. The CDR3 is CASSFRGLGSDTQYF. As DNA, the CDR3 is TGTGCCAGCAGTTTTCGGGGACTAGGATCAGATACGCAGTATTTT.

The chain employs TRBV7-2 and TRBJ2-7, with 11 bases matching TRBD2. Germline V gene lookup returns CDR1 SGHTA and CDR2 FQGNSA. CDR3 length equals 13 residues. CDR3 residues: CASSLAGLAGFAV. DNA of the CDR3: TGTGCCAGCAGCTTAGCTGGACTAGCGGGCTTCGCGGTC.

This chain connects TRBV7-9 to TRBJ1-2; 7 bases fit TRBD1. The junction had 18 bases not matched to a gene; V was cut back by 2 bases and J by 3 bases. Germline assignment: CDR1 SEHNR and CDR2 FQNEAQ (reference sequence). This CDR3 is built from 19 residues. The CDR3 region is CASSLSNLGGLQRYYGYTF. Written as DNA, the CDR3 is TGTGCCAGCAGCTTATCGAATTTAGGGGGCCTTCAGCGGTACTATGGCTACACCTTC.